This T cell receptor beta chain was found in a study of blood T cell repertoires in COVID-19. Turning to the study itself: Both acute and convalescent COVID-19 samples were obtained from the United States, Italy and Spain. PBMCs, B-cell-depleted T cells, or T cells provided the cDNA or gDNA that made up the material.

Here immunoSEQ multiplex PCR was the method, and the copy in TCRdb shows in-frame clones only, minus some. The data contain about 60,000 clones, almost 85% of them singletons. V was pared by 2 bases and J by 7 bases, with 16 bases between. The CDR3 spans 15 residues. Germline V gene sequence: CDR1 SEHNR, CDR2 FQNEAQ (reference sequence). Sequenced sample: peripheral blood. The genes are TRBV7-9 and TRBJ2-3; D may be TRBD2 (5 bases). This sequence originates from a man in his 60s with acute or convalescent COVID-19. This CDR3 is CASSLNEGLGNTQYF. CDR3 DNA sequence: TGTGCCAGCAGCTTAAACGAGGGATTAGGTAATACGCAGTATTTT. The whole variable domain, remainder taken from reference TRBV7-9 and TRBJ2-3, is DTGVSQNPRHKITKRGQNVTFRCDPISEHNRLYWYRQTLGQGPEFLTYFQNEAQLEKSRLLSDRFSAERPKGSFSTLEIQRTEQGDSAMYLCASSLNEGLGNTQYFGPGTRLTVL.